These 3 T cell receptor beta chains were sequenced from one sample in a study of shared clonotypes between healthy human individuals. Assay: immunoSEQ multiplex PCR; the TCRdb copy retains only in-frame clones and omits some. The table shows around 1,100,000 clones, with roughly 77% occurring only once. The sequenced material came from memory CD4+ T cells from PBMCs. Subset indicated: CD45RA-negative fraction. These receptor sequences come from a man aged 18-30 years in good health. Some clones in this sample may be carry-over from other donors' samples.

This chain connects TRBV5-4 to TRBJ2-1; the D is unclear. Trimming took 4 bases from V and 10 from J, leaving 12 bases between them. The CDR3 spans 12 residues. Germline V CDR1 and CDR2: SGHNT, YYREEE (reference sequence). CDR3 loop: CASSPSPGEQFF. CDR3 coding DNA: TGTGCCAGCAGCCCAAGCCCCGGGGAGCAGTTCTTC. Variable domain in full (rest from reference TRBV5-4 and TRBJ2-1): ETGVTQSPTHLIKTRGQQVTLRCSSQSGHNTVSWYQQALGQGPQFIFQYYREEENGRGNFPPRFSGLQFPNYSSELNVNALELDDSALYLCASSPSPGEQFFGPGTRLTVL.

The CDR3, as DNA: TGTGCCAGCAGTTTACGTTGGGGCTCGTCCTACGAGCAGTACTTC. This translates into CASSLRWGSSYEQYF. The V call is TRBV27, the J call TRBJ2-7, with D perhaps TRBD1 (5 bases). This CDR3 has 15 amino acids. In germline, CDR1 is MNHEY, CDR2 SMNVEV (reference sequence). V lost 2 bases, J lost 1 base, and 12 bases lay in between.

The V gene is TRBV5-1, the J gene TRBJ2-1; maybe TRBD2 (6 bases). Trimming left V 1 base short and J 1 base short, with 9 bases between. Germline V gene lookup returns CDR1 SGHRS and CDR2 YFSETQ. This CDR3 comprises 15 residues. Written as DNA, the CDR3 is TGCGCCAGCAGCTTGACACTAGCTTCCTACAATGAGCAGTTCTTC. Amino acid sequence: CASSLTLASYNEQFF. Looking up the rest from reference TRBV5-1 and TRBJ2-1 gives the full variable domain: KAGVTQTPRYLIKTRGQQVTLSCSPISGHRSVSWYQQTPGQGLQFLFEYFSETQRNKGNFPGRFSGRQFSNSRSEMNVSTLELGDSALYLCASSLTLASYNEQFFGPGTRLTVL.